The rows below give T cell receptor beta chains drawn from one sample of a study of human T cells and chemical hapten exposure. TCRdb fed the RACE reads into MiXCR, producing one record per CDR3 protein. Here the sample spans some 84,000 distinct CDR3 sequences, 11% being singletons. Material: whole blood, obtained in connection with sensitization to the hapten diphenylcyclopropenone (DPC). The receptor set was obtained from a woman between 50 and 59 years old with alopecia areata. Some clones in this sample may be carry-over from other donors' samples. The CDR3 runs from the conserved cysteine through the conserved F or W. A D gene is named only where the DNA matches it firmly. Rows may omit the clone size; those that give it use once, few, many or a size class.

abundance	v_gene	d_gene	j_gene	CDR3nt	CDR3aa
many	TRBV20-1	TRBD2	TRBJ2-1	TGCAGTGCTACCAGACTAGCGGGAAGGATCGGCGAGCAGTTCTTC	CSATRLAGRIGEQFF
many	TRBV29-1	TRBD1	TRBJ2-5	TGCAGCGGCGGGGACAGGCAAGAGACCCAGTACTTC	CSGGDRQETQYF
few	TRBV2	NA	TRBJ1-4	TGTGCCAGCAGTGGGTATGAAAAACTGTTTTTT	CASSGYEKLFF
many	TRBV7-6	NA	TRBJ1-2	TGTGCCAGCACCTTGGGACCTGCCTATGGCTACACCTTC	CASTLGPAYGYTF
NA	TRBV30	NA	TRBJ2-2	TGTGCCTGGAGGCCCTATGTGGGCTACCGAACCGGGGAGCTGTTTTTT	CAWRPYVGYRTGELFF
few	TRBV18	NA	TRBJ2-3	TGTGCCAGCTCACTCCAAGGACAGTCTAGCACAGATACGCAGTATTTT	CASSLQGQSSTDTQYF
many	TRBV20-1	TRBD1	TRBJ1-5	TGCAGTGCTAGAGTTGGGGCAGGGGGCGATCAGCCCCAGCATTTT	CSARVGAGGDQPQHF
NA	TRBV20-1	TRBD2	TRBJ2-7	TGCAGTGCTAGATCCGGGACTAGCAGCTACGAGCAGTACTTC	CSARSGTSSYEQYF
many	TRBV2	NA	TRBJ2-5	TGTGCCAGCAGTGAAGAAGGGGGGAGGATTCGAGAGACCCAGTACTTC	CASSEEGGRIRETQYF
many	TRBV5-1	NA	TRBJ1-4	TGCGCCAGCAGCCCCGACCGCGCAACTAATGAAAAACTGTTTTTT	CASSPDRATNEKLFF
NA	TRBV6-2/TRBV6-3	TRBD2	TRBJ2-1	TGTGCCAGCAGCTCTATAAGCCTACTAGCGGGGAATGAGCAGTTCTTC	CASSSISLLAGNEQFF
NA	TRBV25-1	NA	TRBJ2-5	TGTGCCAGCGGTCTTTTTACCCAGTACTTC	CASGLFTQYF
NA	TRBV11-2	TRBD1	TRBJ1-2	TGTGCCAGCAGCCCGAAGACAGGGGCAAGGGCGTATGGCTACACCTTC	CASSPKTGARAYGYTF
NA	TRBV12-3/TRBV12-4	NA	TRBJ2-1	TGTGCCAGCAGTTTAGGAGGCGGGATCAGGGGCAATGAGCAGTTCTTC	CASSLGGGIRGNEQFF
NA	TRBV12-3/TRBV12-4	NA	TRBJ2-3	TGTGCCAGCAGCCAAAGAGGGCTCGCACTCACAGATACGCAGTATTTT	CASSQRGLALTDTQYF
many	TRBV7-6	NA	TRBJ1-6	TGTGCCAGCAGCGTCTTCTACCGACAGGATCGGAATTCACCCCTCCACTTT	CASSVFYRQDRNSPLHF
NA	TRBV14	NA	TRBJ2-2	TGTGCCAGCAGCACCCGGGCCGTCGGGGAGCTGTTTTTT	CASSTRAVGELFF
few	TRBV16	NA	TRBJ1-5	TGTGCCAGCAGCCAATCGAGGGGGGCGCCCCAGCATTTT	CASSQSRGAPQHF
many	TRBV27	TRBD1	TRBJ1-5	TGTGCCAGCGGGACAGGGGGGGCCAATCAGCCCCAGCATTTT	CASGTGGANQPQHF
few	TRBV20-1	TRBD2	TRBJ2-1	TGCAGTGCTTCTAGCGGGAGCTCCTACAATGAGCAGTTCTTC	CSASSGSSYNEQFF
NA	TRBV29-1	TRBD1	TRBJ2-2	TGCAGCGTTTCCGCCGGGACAGACAACACCGGGGAGCTGTTTTTT	CSVSAGTDNTGELFF
few	TRBV11-2	TRBD2	TRBJ2-1	TGTGCCAGCAGCATCTCTAGCGGACCGAAAGGAAATGAGCAGTTCTTC	CASSISSGPKGNEQFF
NA	TRBV20-1	NA	TRBJ2-3	TGCAGTGCTAGCCCCCCGGGGAAGCGCACAGATACGCAGTATTTT	CSASPPGKRTDTQYF
few	TRBV11-2	NA	TRBJ2-5	TGTGCCAGCGCTCCGGGTCTCTCTCCCGCGGAGACCCAGTACTTC	CASAPGLSPAETQYF
few	TRBV3-1	NA	TRBJ2-3	TGTGCCAGCAGCGACTCAGCCGGCAGGGATACGCAGTATTTT	CASSDSAGRDTQYF